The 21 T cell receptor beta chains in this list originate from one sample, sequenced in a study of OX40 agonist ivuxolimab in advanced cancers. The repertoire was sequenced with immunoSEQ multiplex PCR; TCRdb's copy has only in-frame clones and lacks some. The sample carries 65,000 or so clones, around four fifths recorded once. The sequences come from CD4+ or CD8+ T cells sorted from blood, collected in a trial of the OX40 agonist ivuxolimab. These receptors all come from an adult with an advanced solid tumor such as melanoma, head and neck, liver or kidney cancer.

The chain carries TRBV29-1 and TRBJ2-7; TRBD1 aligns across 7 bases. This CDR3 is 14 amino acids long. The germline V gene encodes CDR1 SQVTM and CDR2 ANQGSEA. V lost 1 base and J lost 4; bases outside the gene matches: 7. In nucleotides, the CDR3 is TGCAGCGTTGAAGCCGGACAGGACCCTTACGAGCAGTACTTC. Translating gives CSVEAGQDPYEQYF.

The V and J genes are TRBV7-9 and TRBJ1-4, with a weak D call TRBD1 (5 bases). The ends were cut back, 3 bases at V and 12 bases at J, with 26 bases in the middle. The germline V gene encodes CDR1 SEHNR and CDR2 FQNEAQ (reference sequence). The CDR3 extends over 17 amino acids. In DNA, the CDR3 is TGTGCCAGCAGCTTTGCCCTCAGTTGGGACCCCAGGGAGGAACTGTTTTTT. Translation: CASSFALSWDPREELFF. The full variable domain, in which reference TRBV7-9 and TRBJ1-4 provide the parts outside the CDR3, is DTGVSQNPRHKITKRGQNVTFRCDPISEHNRLYWYRQTLGQGPEFLTYFQNEAQLEKSRLLSDRFSAERPKGSFSTLEIQRTEQGDSAMYLCASSFALSWDPREELFFGSGTQLSVL.

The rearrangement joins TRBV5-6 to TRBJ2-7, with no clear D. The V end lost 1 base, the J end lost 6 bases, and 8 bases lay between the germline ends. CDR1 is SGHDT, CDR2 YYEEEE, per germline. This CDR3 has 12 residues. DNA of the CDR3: TGTGCCAGCAGCTTGTTCTCCGTCGAGCAGTACTTC. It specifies CASSLFSVEQYF. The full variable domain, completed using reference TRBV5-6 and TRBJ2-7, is DAGVTQSPTHLIKTRGQQVTLRCSPKSGHDTVSWYQQALGQGPQFIFQYYEEEERQRGNFPDRFSGHQFPNYSSELNVNALLLGDSALYLCASSLFSVEQYFGPGTRLTVT.

DNA of the CDR3: TGTGCCAGTAGTATTGGTTCTCTGGGCACTGAAGCTTTCTTT. As protein: CASSIGSLGTEAFF. This rearrangement joins TRBV19 to TRBJ1-1; no firm D call. CDR3 length: 14 amino acids. V was cut by 3 bases and J by 4 bases, with 12 bases left in between. CDR1 is LNHDA and CDR2 is SQIVND in the germline V gene (reference sequence).

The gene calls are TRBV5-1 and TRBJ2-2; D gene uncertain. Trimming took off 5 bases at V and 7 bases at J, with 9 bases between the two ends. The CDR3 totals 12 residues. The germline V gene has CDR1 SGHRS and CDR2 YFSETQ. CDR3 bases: TGCGCCAGCAGAAGGTCGGGCGGGGAGCTGTTTTTT. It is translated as CASRRSGGELFF.

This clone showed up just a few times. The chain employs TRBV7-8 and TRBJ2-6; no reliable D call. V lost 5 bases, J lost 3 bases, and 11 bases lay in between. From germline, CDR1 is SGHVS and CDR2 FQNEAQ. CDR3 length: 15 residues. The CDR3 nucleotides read TGTGCCAGCAGCGCTGGTCAAGTTGGGGCCAACGTCCTGACTTTC. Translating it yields CASSAGQVGANVLTF. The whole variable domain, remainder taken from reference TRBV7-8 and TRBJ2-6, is GAGVSQSPRYKVAKRGQDVALRCDPISGHVSLFWYQQALGQGPEFLTYFQNEAQLDKSGLPSDRFFAERPEGSVSTLKIQRTQQEDSAVYLCASSAGQVGANVLTFGAGSRLTVL.

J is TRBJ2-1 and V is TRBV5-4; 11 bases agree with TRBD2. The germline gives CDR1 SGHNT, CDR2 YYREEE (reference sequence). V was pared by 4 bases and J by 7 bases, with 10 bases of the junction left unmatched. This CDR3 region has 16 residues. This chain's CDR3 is CASSKGTSGRRNEQFF. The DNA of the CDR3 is TGTGCCAGCAGCAAAGGGACTAGCGGACGACGGAATGAGCAGTTCTTC.

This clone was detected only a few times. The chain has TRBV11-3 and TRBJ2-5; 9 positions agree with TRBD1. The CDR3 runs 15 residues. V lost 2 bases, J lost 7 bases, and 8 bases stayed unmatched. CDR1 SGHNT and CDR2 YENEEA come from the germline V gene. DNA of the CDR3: TGTGCCAGCAGCTTAAGGCCGGGACAGGGTTTGACCCAGTACTTC. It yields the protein CASSLRPGQGLTQYF.

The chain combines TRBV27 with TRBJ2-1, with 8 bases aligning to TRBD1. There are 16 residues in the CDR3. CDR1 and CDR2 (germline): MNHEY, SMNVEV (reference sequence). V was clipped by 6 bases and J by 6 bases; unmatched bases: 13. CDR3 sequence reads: CASRTLRDRLTNEQFF. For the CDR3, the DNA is TGTGCCAGCAGAACGCTCCGGGACAGGCTGACCAATGAGCAGTTCTTC.

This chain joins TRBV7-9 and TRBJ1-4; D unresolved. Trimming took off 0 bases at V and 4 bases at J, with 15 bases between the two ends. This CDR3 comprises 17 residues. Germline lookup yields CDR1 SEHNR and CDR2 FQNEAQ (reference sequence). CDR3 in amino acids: CASSLAPRLALNEKLFF. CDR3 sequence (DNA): TGTGCCAGCAGCTTAGCCCCCCGACTGGCACTTAATGAAAAACTGTTTTTT.

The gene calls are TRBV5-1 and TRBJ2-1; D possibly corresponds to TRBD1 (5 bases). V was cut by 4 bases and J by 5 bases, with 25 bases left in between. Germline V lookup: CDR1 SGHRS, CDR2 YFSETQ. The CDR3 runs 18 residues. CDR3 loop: CASSPIPPSSEGDNEQFF. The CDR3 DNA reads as TGCGCCAGCAGCCCAATACCCCCTTCGTCGGAAGGGGACAATGAGCAGTTCTTC. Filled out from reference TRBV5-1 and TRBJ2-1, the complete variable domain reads KAGVTQTPRYLIKTRGQQVTLSCSPISGHRSVSWYQQTPGQGLQFLFEYFSETQRNKGNFPGRFSGRQFSNSRSEMNVSTLELGDSALYLCASSPIPPSSEGDNEQFFGPGTRLTVL.

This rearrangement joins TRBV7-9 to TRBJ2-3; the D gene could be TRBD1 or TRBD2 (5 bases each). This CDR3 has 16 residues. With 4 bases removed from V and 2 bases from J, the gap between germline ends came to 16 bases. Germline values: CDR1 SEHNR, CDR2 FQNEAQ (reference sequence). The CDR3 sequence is CASSSGNRGPTDTQYF. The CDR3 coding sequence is TGTGCCAGCAGCTCCGGCAACCGGGGCCCCACAGATACGCAGTATTTT. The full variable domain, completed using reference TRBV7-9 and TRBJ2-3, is DTGVSQNPRHKITKRGQNVTFRCDPISEHNRLYWYRQTLGQGPEFLTYFQNEAQLEKSRLLSDRFSAERPKGSFSTLEIQRTEQGDSAMYLCASSSGNRGPTDTQYFGPGTRLTVL.

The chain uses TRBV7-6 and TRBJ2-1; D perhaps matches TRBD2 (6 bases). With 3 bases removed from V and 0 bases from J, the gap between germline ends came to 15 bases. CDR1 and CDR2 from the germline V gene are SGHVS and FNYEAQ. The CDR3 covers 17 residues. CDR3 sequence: CASSFLLRGSSYNEQFF. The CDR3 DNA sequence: TGTGCCAGCAGCTTTCTTCTCCGGGGGAGCTCCTACAATGAGCAGTTCTTC.

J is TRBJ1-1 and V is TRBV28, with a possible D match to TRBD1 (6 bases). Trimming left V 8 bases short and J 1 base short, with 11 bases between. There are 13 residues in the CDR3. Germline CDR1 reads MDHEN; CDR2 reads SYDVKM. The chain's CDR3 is CASEGHKNTEAFF. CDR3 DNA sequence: TGTGCCAGCGAGGGACACAAGAACACTGAAGCTTTCTTT.

The CDR3, as DNA: TGCGCCAGCAGCTTTCGACAGGGGGCCTATGGCTACACCTTC. This gives the protein CASSFRQGAYGYTF. The chain employs TRBV5-1 and TRBJ1-2; TRBD1 agrees at 10 bases. With 2 bases clipped from V and 4 bases from J, the junction kept 2 bases outside the gene matches. Germline V gives CDR1 SGHRS, CDR2 YFSETQ. The CDR3 is 14 residues long.

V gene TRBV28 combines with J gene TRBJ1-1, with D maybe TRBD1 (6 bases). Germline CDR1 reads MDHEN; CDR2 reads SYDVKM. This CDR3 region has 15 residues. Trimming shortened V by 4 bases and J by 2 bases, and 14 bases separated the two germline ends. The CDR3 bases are TGTGCCAGCAGTTCGCATCAGGACAGAAACACTGAAGCTTTCTTT. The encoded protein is CASSSHQDRNTEAFF.

CDR3 region: CASSPPLLSSGANVLTF. CDR3 in DNA: TGTGCCAGCAGCCCGCCCCTTCTAAGCTCTGGGGCCAACGTCCTGACTTTC. The chain is built from TRBV7-2 and TRBJ2-6; D is ambiguous. V lost 5 bases and J 0 bases, leaving 14 bases between the germline ends. Germline CDR1 reads SGHTA; CDR2 reads FQGNSA. CDR3 length equals 17 residues.

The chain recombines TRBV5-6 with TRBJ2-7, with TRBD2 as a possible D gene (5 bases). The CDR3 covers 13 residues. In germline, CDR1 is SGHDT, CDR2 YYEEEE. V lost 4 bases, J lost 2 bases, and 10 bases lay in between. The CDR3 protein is CASSLTGTYEQYF. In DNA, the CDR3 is TGTGCCAGCAGCCTAACCGGGACCTACGAGCAGTACTTC. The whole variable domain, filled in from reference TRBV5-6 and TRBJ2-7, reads DAGVTQSPTHLIKTRGQQVTLRCSPKSGHDTVSWYQQALGQGPQFIFQYYEEEERQRGNFPDRFSGHQFPNYSSELNVNALLLGDSALYLCASSLTGTYEQYFGPGTRLTVT.

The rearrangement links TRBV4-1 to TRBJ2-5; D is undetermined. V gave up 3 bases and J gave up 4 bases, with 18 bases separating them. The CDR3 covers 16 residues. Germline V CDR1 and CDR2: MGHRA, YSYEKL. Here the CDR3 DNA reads TGCGCCAGCAGCCAGGGCCCGGGCCCAAGAGGAGAGACCCAGTACTTC. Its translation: CASSQGPGPRGETQYF.

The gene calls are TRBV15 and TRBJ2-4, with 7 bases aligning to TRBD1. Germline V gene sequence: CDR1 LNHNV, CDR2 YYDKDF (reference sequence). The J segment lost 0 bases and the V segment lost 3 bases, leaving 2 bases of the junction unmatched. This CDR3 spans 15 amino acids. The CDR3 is CATSSTGVAKNIQYF. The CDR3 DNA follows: TGTGCCACCAGCAGTACAGGGGTAGCCAAAAACATTCAGTACTTC.

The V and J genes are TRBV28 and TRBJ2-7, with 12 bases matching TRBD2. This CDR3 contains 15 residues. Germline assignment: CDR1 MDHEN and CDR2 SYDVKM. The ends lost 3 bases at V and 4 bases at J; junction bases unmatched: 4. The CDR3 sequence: CASSFATSGRYEQYF. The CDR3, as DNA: TGTGCCAGCAGTTTCGCGACTAGCGGGAGATACGAGCAGTACTTC.